These T cell receptor beta chains were read from a single sample in a study of cytomegalovirus exposure and HLA in healthy donors. Using immunoSEQ multiplex PCR, the repertoire was profiled, and TCRdb retains in-frame clones only, with some absent. The data show around 110,000 clones, 70% to 75% seen once. Sequencing used PBMCs. The receptor source for this set is a female donor in good health and CMV-seronegative. CDR3s include the opening cysteine and the closing phenylalanine or tryptophan. The D gene is left open where the match is weak. For some rows the clone size is stated as once, few or many, or as a class when expanded; others skip it.

V: TRBV5-1
J: TRBJ2-4
D: NA
size: NA
DNA: TGCGCCAGCAGCTTGGACGCGGGATGGGGGAACATTCAGTACTTC
CDR3: CASSLDAGWGNIQYF

V: TRBV9
J: TRBJ2-5
D: NA
size: few
DNA: TGTGCCAGCAGCGTAGCCAGCCAAGAGACCCAGTACTTC
CDR3: CASSVASQETQYF

V: TRBV6-5
J: TRBJ2-3
D: TRBD1
size: NA
DNA: TGTGCCAGCAGTTACGGCAGGGGGCGAGATACGCAGTATTTT
CDR3: CASSYGRGRDTQYF

V: TRBV5-5
J: TRBJ2-7
D: NA
size: medium-sized
DNA: TGTGCCAGCAGCTTGAGCCCAGGGGAGCAGTACTTC
CDR3: CASSLSPGEQYF

V: TRBV11-1
J: TRBJ2-7
D: NA
size: NA
DNA: TGTGCCAGCAGCTTAGTACTAGAGGCGCCGTACGAGCAGTACTTC
CDR3: CASSLVLEAPYEQYF

V: TRBV9
J: TRBJ1-2
D: TRBD1
size: NA
DNA: TGTGCCAGCAGCGTCAGGGACAGGCTTTTTGGCTACACCTTC
CDR3: CASSVRDRLFGYTF

V: TRBV7-9
J: TRBJ2-1
D: TRBD2
size: NA
DNA: TGTGCCAGCAGCAAAGGACTAGCTCCCGGGGATGAGCAGTTCTTC
CDR3: CASSKGLAPGDEQFF

V: TRBV6-5
J: TRBJ2-3
D: NA
size: few
DNA: TGTGCCAGCACCCTCATGGGGGGAGGCACAGATACGCAGTATTTT
CDR3: CASTLMGGGTDTQYF

V: TRBV25-1
J: TRBJ1-1
D: NA
size: few
DNA: TGTGCCAGCAGTGAAATAGGGAGCATGAACACTGAAGCTTTCTTT
CDR3: CASSEIGSMNTEAFF

V: TRBV30
J: TRBJ2-3
D: TRBD2
size: NA
DNA: TGTGCCTGGAGTACGGACGGAATTTGGACTAGCGGGAGTCGGCAGGATGTAGATACGCAGTATTTT
CDR3: CAWSTDGIWTSGSRQDVDTQYF

V: TRBV7-9
J: TRBJ2-3
D: TRBD1
size: NA
DNA: TGTGCCAGCGAGGGGGCTGATACGCAGTATTTT
CDR3: CASEGADTQYF

V: TRBV5-5
J: TRBJ1-2
D: NA
size: few
DNA: TGTGCCAGCAGCTTTCTTGGGGCAGAAAACTATGGCTACACCTTC
CDR3: CASSFLGAENYGYTF

V: TRBV19
J: TRBJ2-6
D: TRBD2
size: NA
DNA: TGTGCCAGTACGGGAGGGCAGGGAGGTCCTGGGGCCAACGTCCTGACTTTC
CDR3: CASTGGQGGPGANVLTF

V: TRBV5-1
J: TRBJ2-5
D: NA
size: NA
DNA: TGCGCCAGCAGCTTGGCAGGGTCCCAAGAGACCCAGTACTTC
CDR3: CASSLAGSQETQYF

V: TRBV28
J: TRBJ1-1
D: NA
size: NA
DNA: TGTGCCAGCATCGCCGGGTCAAGGAACACTGAAGCTTTCTTT
CDR3: CASIAGSRNTEAFF

V: TRBV18
J: TRBJ1-2
D: NA
size: NA
DNA: TGTGCCAGCTCACCACCAACAGGGTTGCCGATCGATGGCTACACCTTC
CDR3: CASSPPTGLPIDGYTF

V: TRBV29-1
J: TRBJ2-5
D: NA
size: NA
DNA: TGCAGCGTTCGACAGGGAGGAGAGACCCAGTACTTC
CDR3: CSVRQGGETQYF

V: TRBV19
J: TRBJ2-7
D: TRBD2
size: NA
DNA: TGTGCCAGTAGTCCGCGTTCGGGCGGGAGTTGGTACGAGCAGTACTTC
CDR3: CASSPRSGGSWYEQYF

V: TRBV27
J: TRBJ1-5
D: NA
size: NA
DNA: TGTGCCAGCAGCCTCCTATTGGGGCCCCTGTCACCCGGCAATCAGCCCCAGCATTTT
CDR3: CASSLLLGPLSPGNQPQHF

V: TRBV7-9
J: TRBJ2-3
D: NA
size: few
DNA: TGTGCCAGCAGCCCCCGGGGTATGGTGGTAGATACGCAGTATTTT
CDR3: CASSPRGMVVDTQYF

V: TRBV6-5
J: TRBJ2-7
D: TRBD2
size: NA
DNA: TGTGCCAGCAGTTACGGGAGACTAGCGGACCTCGACGAGCAGTACTTC
CDR3: CASSYGRLADLDEQYF

V: TRBV10-3
J: TRBJ2-2
D: TRBD1
size: few
DNA: TGTGCCATTCGACCGGGACAGGGATCTCCATCCTTGAACACCGGGGAGCTGTTTTTT
CDR3: CAIRPGQGSPSLNTGELFF

V: TRBV19
J: TRBJ2-3
D: NA
size: NA
DNA: TGTGCCAGTAGTCCCAACTCTAATGGGCCCGGTACGCAGTATTTT
CDR3: CASSPNSNGPGTQYF

V: TRBV5-5
J: TRBJ2-1
D: TRBD1
size: NA
DNA: TGTGCCAGCAGCTTGGCCCGGACAGGGGGCACCTACAATGAGCAGTTCTTC
CDR3: CASSLARTGGTYNEQFF

V: TRBV25-1
J: TRBJ1-2
D: NA
size: NA
DNA: TGTGCCAGCACCGCGCCCGGGGTGAACTATGGCTACACCTTC
CDR3: CASTAPGVNYGYTF

V: TRBV30
J: TRBJ2-2
D: NA
size: NA
DNA: TGTGCCTGGAGTAATAATCCCGGGAACACCGGGGAGCTGTTTTTT
CDR3: CAWSNNPGNTGELFF

V: TRBV6-1
J: TRBJ2-2
D: NA
size: few
DNA: TGTGCCAGCAGTGTGATGGGGGGTGAAACCGGGGAGCTGTTTTTT
CDR3: CASSVMGGETGELFF

V: TRBV4-1
J: TRBJ2-1
D: TRBD2
size: NA
DNA: TGCGCCAGCAGCCAAGGGCGTACTAGCGTCGACAATGAGCAGTTCTTC
CDR3: CASSQGRTSVDNEQFF

V: TRBV27
J: TRBJ1-1
D: NA
size: NA
DNA: TGTGCCAGCAGTTTAAGGAGAGGCACTGAAGCTTTCTTT
CDR3: CASSLRRGTEAFF

V: TRBV5-1
J: TRBJ2-3
D: TRBD1
size: NA
DNA: TGCGCCAGCAGCTTACCCCGGGGACAGGGGTTCGCAGATACGCAGTATTTT
CDR3: CASSLPRGQGFADTQYF

V: TRBV19
J: TRBJ2-1
D: TRBD2
size: NA
DNA: TGTGCCAGTAAACTAGCGGAGTTTTCCTACAATGAGCAGTTCTTC
CDR3: CASKLAEFSYNEQFF

V: TRBV29-1
J: TRBJ2-7
D: TRBD1
size: NA
DNA: TGCAGCGTGGAGACAGGGGCCGAGCAGTACTTC
CDR3: CSVETGAEQYF

V: TRBV7-2
J: TRBJ2-5
D: TRBD2
size: NA
DNA: TGTGCCAGCAGCCGGCGGTCGGGGGAGGGCGGAGAGACCCAGTACTTC
CDR3: CASSRRSGEGGETQYF

V: TRBV19
J: TRBJ2-3
D: NA
size: NA
DNA: TGTGCCAGTAGTATGTACGTCGGGACAGATACGCAGTATTTT
CDR3: CASSMYVGTDTQYF

V: TRBV5-4
J: TRBJ2-7
D: NA
size: NA
DNA: TGTGCCAGCAGCTTGTTTGGTCGGGAGCAGTACTTC
CDR3: CASSLFGREQYF

V: TRBV29-1
J: TRBJ2-7
D: TRBD1
size: NA
DNA: TGCAGCGCCCGGACAGGGCACTCCTACGAGCAGTACTTC
CDR3: CSARTGHSYEQYF

V: TRBV7-9
J: TRBJ2-2
D: NA
size: NA
DNA: TGTGCCAGCAGCTCCAAAGCGAGGAACACCGGGGAGCTGTTTTTT
CDR3: CASSSKARNTGELFF

V: TRBV27
J: TRBJ1-5
D: NA
size: NA
DNA: TGTGCCAGCAGTTTCTTCAATCAGCCCCAGCATTTT
CDR3: CASSFFNQPQHF

V: TRBV6-6
J: TRBJ1-5
D: NA
size: NA
DNA: TGTGCCAGCAGTTACGAGGGAGGGGGCAATCAGCCCCAGCATTTT
CDR3: CASSYEGGGNQPQHF

V: TRBV30
J: TRBJ2-5
D: NA
size: few
DNA: TGTGCCTGGAGTGTGGGAGGAGAGAGGGAGACCCAGTACTTC
CDR3: CAWSVGGERETQYF

V: TRBV27
J: TRBJ1-2
D: TRBD1
size: NA
DNA: TGTGCCACCAAGCCGGGACAGGGGGGAGGCTACACCTTC
CDR3: CATKPGQGGGYTF

V: TRBV11-3
J: TRBJ1-3
D: NA
size: NA
DNA: TGTGCCAGCAGCTCTCTATCGACTGGAAACACCATATATTTT
CDR3: CASSSLSTGNTIYF

V: TRBV6-1
J: TRBJ1-2
D: TRBD1
size: NA
DNA: TGTGCCAGCAGTGCCAGGGGGCTCTATGGCTACACCTTC
CDR3: CASSARGLYGYTF

V: TRBV28
J: TRBJ1-5
D: TRBD1
size: NA
DNA: TGTGCCAGCAGTTTAACAGGGGACCGTCAGCCCCAGCATTTT
CDR3: CASSLTGDRQPQHF

V: TRBV25-1
J: TRBJ1-2
D: NA
size: few
DNA: TGTGCCAGCAGTGAAGAAGACCCCAGGGACATTCGCTATGGCTACACCTTC
CDR3: CASSEEDPRDIRYGYTF

V: TRBV2
J: TRBJ2-5
D: NA
size: NA
DNA: TGTGCCAGCAGTGGGCGGAGAGCACAAGAGACCCAGTACTTC
CDR3: CASSGRRAQETQYF

V: TRBV6-5
J: TRBJ1-6
D: TRBD1
size: NA
DNA: TGTGCCAGCAGTCGATCCGGGACAGGAAATTCACCCCTCCACTTT
CDR3: CASSRSGTGNSPLHF

V: TRBV15
J: TRBJ1-2
D: NA
size: few
DNA: TGTGCCACCAGCAGAGGTCACAGGGAGAAGGGTGGCTACACCTTC
CDR3: CATSRGHREKGGYTF

V: TRBV5-6
J: TRBJ2-7
D: TRBD1
size: NA
DNA: TGTGCCAGCAGCTTGGGGTACAGGGGCTACGAGCAGTACTTC
CDR3: CASSLGYRGYEQYF

V: TRBV6-6
J: TRBJ2-7
D: NA
size: NA
DNA: TGTGCCAGCAGTTACTCGGGGCGGGGCTTCCTGGACGAGCAGTACTTC
CDR3: CASSYSGRGFLDEQYF

V: TRBV29-1
J: TRBJ2-7
D: NA
size: NA
DNA: TGCAGCGTAGCCGGGAGCCCTTACGAGCAGTACTTC
CDR3: CSVAGSPYEQYF

V: TRBV6-1
J: TRBJ1-3
D: TRBD1
size: NA
DNA: TGTGCCAGCAGTGAAGACAGGGGGAGAAACACCATATATTTT
CDR3: CASSEDRGRNTIYF

V: TRBV6-6
J: TRBJ1-2
D: TRBD1
size: NA
DNA: TGTGCCAGCAGTTACAGGACAGGGACTTATGGCTACACCTTC
CDR3: CASSYRTGTYGYTF

V: TRBV19
J: TRBJ2-7
D: TRBD1
size: NA
DNA: TGTGCCAGTAGTATCGGACAGGGGGCCTACGAGCAGTACTTC
CDR3: CASSIGQGAYEQYF

V: TRBV11-2
J: TRBJ1-1
D: TRBD1
size: NA
DNA: TGTGCCAGCAGCCCACGACAGGGGTCGGGCACTGAAGCTTTCTTT
CDR3: CASSPRQGSGTEAFF